These 21 T cell receptor beta chains share one sample of origin, sequenced in a study of blood T cell repertoires in COVID-19. Measured with immunoSEQ multiplex PCR; TCRdb has only the in-frame clones, and not every one. The data hold about 240,000 clones, with around 81% observed a single time. The sequencing sample was made of peripheral blood. Every receptor here comes from a woman in her sixties with active or convalescent COVID-19.

Notes on this clone: A read error may produce the germline difference seen at one junction end. The chain links TRBV7-7 to TRBJ2-1, with a tentative D call TRBD2 (5 bases). Germline CDR1 and CDR2: SSHAT and FNYEAQ (reference sequence). This CDR3 has 14 residues. This chain's CDR3 is CASSFRRDYNEQFF. DNA of the CDR3: TGTGCTAGCAGCTTTAGACGGGATTACAATGAGCAGTTCTTC.

The chain carries TRBV28 and TRBJ1-1, with D possibly matching TRBD1 (5 bases). The germline gives CDR1 MDHEN, CDR2 SYDVKM. The CDR3 contains 17 residues. The ends were cut back, 6 bases at V and 1 base at J, with 21 bases in the middle. The CDR3, as DNA: TGTGCCAGCAGAGATTGGGGGGGAGGGGACGCGAACACTGAAGCTTTCTTT. Its protein is CASRDWGGGDANTEAFF.

The V call is TRBV3-1 (or the pseudogene TRBV3-2), the J call TRBJ2-2; tentatively, D is TRBD2 (5 bases). V was pared by 2 bases and J by 5 bases, with 12 bases between. CDR3 length: 15 amino acids. Germline V gives CDR1 LGHDT, CDR2 YNNKEL (reference sequence). This CDR3 is CASSQRFGDTGELFF. The CDR3, as DNA: TGTGCCAGCAGCCAAAGGTTCGGGGATACCGGGGAGCTGTTTTTT.

The rearrangement links TRBV24-1 to TRBJ2-1, with 10 bases matching TRBD2. The CDR3 spans 16 residues. CDR1 is KGHDR, CDR2 SFDVKD, per germline. With V trimmed by 3 bases and J by 7 bases, 8 bases remained unmatched. CDR3 in amino acids: CATSDLATSGRNEQFF. The CDR3 DNA sequence: TGTGCCACCAGTGATCTGGCGACTAGCGGGCGGAATGAGCAGTTCTTC.

J is TRBJ2-3 and V is TRBV7-8; possibly TRBD1 for D (5 bases). V was shortened by 4 bases and J by 0 bases, with 20 bases between the two germline ends. CDR3 length equals 18 residues. Germline V gene data show CDR1 as SGHVS and CDR2 as FQNEAQ. CDR3 loop: CASSSLDKAITSTDTQYF. CDR3 DNA: TGTGCCAGCAGCTCGCTGGACAAGGCCATCACTAGCACAGATACGCAGTATTTT. The full variable domain, rest sourced from reference TRBV7-8 and TRBJ2-3, is GAGVSQSPRYKVAKRGQDVALRCDPISGHVSLFWYQQALGQGPEFLTYFQNEAQLDKSGLPSDRFFAERPEGSVSTLKIQRTQQEDSAVYLCASSSLDKAITSTDTQYFGPGTRLTVL.

The rearrangement joins TRBV7-9 to TRBJ2-3; 11 bases agree with TRBD2. The ends lost 4 bases at V and 3 bases at J; junction bases unmatched: 9. Germline CDR1 is SEHNR and CDR2 is FQNEAQ (reference sequence). The CDR3 runs 17 residues. CDR3: CASSSSARLAGTDTQYF. CDR3 DNA: TGTGCCAGCAGCTCATCTGCCCGACTAGCGGGGACAGATACGCAGTATTTT.

The count of this clone is one. V and J are TRBV28 and TRBJ1-1, with 8 positions matching TRBD1. The J segment lost 6 bases and the V segment lost 6 bases, leaving 9 bases of the junction unmatched. CDR1 and CDR2 (germline): MDHEN, SYDVKM. The CDR3 consists of 14 residues. The CDR3 coding sequence is TGTGCCAGCAGACAGGACAGGGCGGTCGCTGAAGCTTTCTTT. Its translation: CASRQDRAVAEAFF.

V gene TRBV5-1 combines with J gene TRBJ1-5; 10 positions match TRBD1. V lost 3 bases, J lost 1 base, and 1 base stayed unmatched. The CDR3 has 15 residues. Germline V CDR1 and CDR2: SGHRS, YFSETQ. CDR3 amino acids: CASSWTGGSNQPQHF. The DNA for the CDR3 is TGCGCCAGCAGCTGGACAGGGGGAAGCAATCAGCCCCAGCATTTT.

The chain links TRBV6-5 to TRBJ2-5; D not certain. The V end was cut by 4 bases, the J end by 3 bases, with 6 bases between. Germline V lookup: CDR1 MNHEY, CDR2 SVGAGI. CDR3 length: 12 residues. CDR3 residues: CASSSPEETQYF. The CDR3 DNA is TGTGCCAGCAGTTCTCCCGAAGAGACCCAGTACTTC.

This chain joins TRBV2 and TRBJ2-3; D perhaps matches TRBD1 (5 bases). This CDR3 has 14 amino acids. V lost 7 bases and J lost 2, with 13 bases in between. Germline CDR1 SNHLY, CDR2 FYNNEI. The DNA for the CDR3 is TGTGCCAGCAAGGGTCGACAGCACACAGATACGCAGTATTTT. Translating gives CASKGRQHTDTQYF.

This sequence joins TRBV19 and TRBJ1-2; 7 bases are a match to TRBD1. CDR3 size: 15 residues. With V trimmed by 5 bases and J by 4 bases, 10 bases remained unmatched. In germline, CDR1 is LNHDA, CDR2 SQIVND (reference sequence). CDR3 coding DNA: TGTGCCAGTAGTGAACCCCTTCGACAGGGCTATGGCTACACCTTC. As protein: CASSEPLRQGYGYTF.

The V gene is TRBV21-1, the J gene TRBJ2-7; the D segment call TRBD2 is taken from the table without a DNA check. TRBV21-1 is a documented pseudogene. The CDR3 totals 16 residues. The CDR3 protein is CASSAWELRGPYEQYV. The CDR3 DNA follows: TGTGCCAGCAGCGCCTGGGAACTGCGGGGACCCTACGAGCAGTACGTC.

This clone was detected once. The chain has TRBV4-1 and TRBJ1-6; D gene ambiguous. Per germline, CDR1 MGHRA and CDR2 YSYEKL. The CDR3 totals 15 residues. Trimming took off 0 bases at V and 1 base at J, with 4 bases between the two ends. The CDR3 loop reads CASSQDSSYNSPLHF. CDR3 DNA: TGCGCCAGCAGCCAAGACAGTTCCTATAATTCACCCCTCCACTTT.

The rearrangement joins TRBV19 to TRBJ1-6; 7 nucleotides line up with TRBD1. The V and J ends lost 4 bases and 8 bases, in that order; junction bases with no gene match: 8. Germline V gene lookup returns CDR1 LNHDA and CDR2 SQIVND (reference sequence). CDR3 size: 15 residues. This chain's CDR3 is CASSRTGGEDSPLHF. The CDR3 DNA is TGTGCCAGTAGTAGGACAGGAGGAGAAGATTCACCCCTCCACTTT.

V and J are TRBV29-1 and TRBJ2-1; TRBD1 agrees at 8 bases. The J segment lost 4 bases and the V segment lost 0 bases, leaving 11 bases of the junction unmatched. This CDR3 is 17 amino acids long. CDR1 and CDR2 (germline): SQVTM, ANQGSEA. In DNA form, the CDR3 reads TGCAGCGTTGAAGATCTACAGGGGGAAGTGATATACAATGAGCAGTTCTTC. Residues: CSVEDLQGEVIYNEQFF.

The chain employs TRBV10-3 and TRBJ2-7; 11 bases align to TRBD1. Germline lookup yields CDR1 ENHRY and CDR2 SYGVKD. The CDR3 covers 18 residues. V gave up 0 bases and J gave up 1 base; unmatched junction bases: 8. CDR3 bases: TGTGCCATCAGTGAGTCCGGGACAGGGGGGTCGCATTCCTACGAGCAGTACGTC. This codes for CAISESGTGGSHSYEQYV.

The genes are TRBV19 and TRBJ1-2; the D is unclear. This CDR3 comprises 12 residues. V was clipped by 8 bases and J by 5 bases, with 12 bases between them. Germline V gene lookup returns CDR1 LNHDA and CDR2 SQIVND (reference sequence). The CDR3 spells CASATGWYGYTF. CDR3 nucleotides: TGTGCCAGTGCCACCGGGTGGTATGGCTACACCTTC.

The genes are TRBV7-8 and TRBJ1-2; D unresolved. V shed 0 bases and J shed 10 bases, with 15 bases lying between them. There are 14 residues in the CDR3. From germline, CDR1 is SGHVS and CDR2 FQNEAQ. The CDR3, as DNA: TGTGCCAGCAGCTTAGCTGGAGGGAGTAATTTCTACACCTTC. This encodes CASSLAGGSNFYTF.

The chain's CDR3 is CASSFPGLAAFF. As DNA, the CDR3 is TGTGCCAGCAGCTTTCCGGGACTAGCAGCGTTCTTC. V gene TRBV5-4 combines with J gene TRBJ2-1; 9 positions match TRBD2. The CDR3 has 12 amino acids. Germline V CDR1 and CDR2: SGHNT, YYREEE (reference sequence). J gave up 15 bases and V 2 bases, and 6 bases lay outside the gene matches.

The chain uses TRBV28 and TRBJ1-3; the D is unclear. The CDR3 extends over 15 amino acids. Trimming took off 3 bases at V and 0 bases at J, with 9 bases between the two ends. Germline-derived CDR1 and CDR2 are MDHEN and SYDVKM. The CDR3 here is CASSLAVSSGNTIYF. CDR3 sequence (DNA): TGTGCCAGCAGTTTGGCGGTGAGCTCTGGAAACACCATATATTTT.

The rearrangement uses TRBV5-4 and TRBJ1-2; 8 bases map to TRBD1. The CDR3 sequence is 15 residues long. J lost 2 bases, V lost 4 bases, and 7 bases had no gene match. The germline V gene has CDR1 SGHNT and CDR2 YYREEE (reference sequence). CDR3 nucleotide sequence: TGTGCCAGCAGCGGCTTCAGGGGGCAGAACTATGGCTACACCTTC. Encoded protein: CASSGFRGQNYGYTF.